This T cell receptor (beta chain) was retrieved from a study of post-analysis software for immune sequencing data. The library was made from cDNA and included unique molecular identifiers. Researchers reported roughly 0.5 million cDNA molecules coming from about 0.98 to 11 million T cells. TCRdb used MiXCR to reprocess the PCR reads, holding one entry per CDR3 protein. The data hold fewer than 850,000 distinct CDR3 sequences, with 30% observed a single time. Whole-study results and caveats: The study found TRBV5-6, TRBV5-1 and TRBV20-1 among a few TRBV segments more frequent in patients than controls. The authors found that F measure strongly co-clustered same-batch samples. People with multiple sclerosis had a significantly lower normalized Chao1 diversity than controls did.

The CDR3 length is 14 residues. Trimming shortened V by 6 bases and J by 0 bases, and 10 bases separated the two germline ends. Germline CDR1 reads SNHLY; CDR2 reads FYNNEI. This clonotype was found a few times. The target antigen is unknown. This rearrangement joins TRBV2 to TRBJ2-3, with D hard to call. The sequenced sample consisted of blood. This TCR was recovered from a girl aged 10 to 17 with multiple sclerosis. CDR3 residues: CASRGYTSTDTQYF. The CDR3 nucleotides are TGTGCCAGCAGGGGATATACCAGCACAGATACGCAGTATTTT.